Sequencing of this TCR beta chain was carried out in a study of T cell responses to AZD1222 COVID-19 vaccine. The CDR3 consists of 12 residues. The V end lost 5 bases, the J end lost 15 bases, and 17 bases lay between the germline ends. The germline V gene has CDR1 LNHDA and CDR2 SQIVND (reference sequence). Data came from immunoSEQ multiplex PCR; TCRdb stores just in-frame clones and leaves some out. The sample has under 150,000 clones, approximately 88% seen once. The chain uses TRBV19 and TRBJ2-1; D is unresolved. Sequencing was performed on peripheral blood, taken 28 days after the second AZD1222 dose. This receptor was obtained from an adult who received the AZD1222 COVID-19 vaccine. The CDR3 reads CASSDDISGWFF. DNA of the CDR3: TGTGCCAGTAGTGATGACATCTCTGGGTGGTTCTTC.